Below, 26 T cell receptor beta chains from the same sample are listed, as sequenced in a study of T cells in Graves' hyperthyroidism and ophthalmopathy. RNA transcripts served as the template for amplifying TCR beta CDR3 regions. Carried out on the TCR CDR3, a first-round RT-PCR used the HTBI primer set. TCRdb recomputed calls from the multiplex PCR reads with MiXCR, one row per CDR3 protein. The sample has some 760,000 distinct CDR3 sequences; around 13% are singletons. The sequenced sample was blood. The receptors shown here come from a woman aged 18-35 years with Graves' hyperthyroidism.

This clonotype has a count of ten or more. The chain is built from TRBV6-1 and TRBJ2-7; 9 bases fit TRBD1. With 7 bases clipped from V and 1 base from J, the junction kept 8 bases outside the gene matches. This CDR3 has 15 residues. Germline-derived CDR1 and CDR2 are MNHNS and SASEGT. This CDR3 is CASTLGGTGSYEQYF. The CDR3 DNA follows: TGTGCCAGCACCCTAGGGGGGACAGGGTCCTACGAGCAGTACTTC.

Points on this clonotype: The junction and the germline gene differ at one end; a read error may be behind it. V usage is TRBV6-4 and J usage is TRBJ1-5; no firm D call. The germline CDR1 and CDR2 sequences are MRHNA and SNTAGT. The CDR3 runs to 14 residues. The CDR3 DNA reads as TGTGCCAGCAGTGAAGATGGTAGCAATCAGCCCCATCATTTT. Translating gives CASSEDGSNQPHHF.

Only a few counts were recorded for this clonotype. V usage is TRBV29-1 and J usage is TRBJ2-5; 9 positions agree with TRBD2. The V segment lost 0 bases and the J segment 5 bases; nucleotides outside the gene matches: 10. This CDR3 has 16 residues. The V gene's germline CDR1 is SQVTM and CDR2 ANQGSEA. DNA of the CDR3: TGCAGCGTTGAAGATTACGAGACTAGCGGTCGGGAGACCCAGTACTTC. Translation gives CSVEDYETSGRETQYF.

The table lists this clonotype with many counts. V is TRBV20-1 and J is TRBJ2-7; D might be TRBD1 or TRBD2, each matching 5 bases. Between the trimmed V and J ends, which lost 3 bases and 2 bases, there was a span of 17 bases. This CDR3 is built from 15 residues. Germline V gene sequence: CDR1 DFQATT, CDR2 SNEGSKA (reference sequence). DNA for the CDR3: TGCAGTGCTAGGCGGTGGAGTAGAGGGGCCTACGAGCAGTACTTC. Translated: CSARRWSRGAYEQYF.

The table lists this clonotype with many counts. The CDR3 DNA follows: TGCGCCAGCAGCTCGAGCGTGCCAGGGACTAGCGGTCCCCATGGGGCAGATACGCAGTATTTT. Translation: CASSSSVPGTSGPHGADTQYF. V usage is TRBV10-1 and J usage is TRBJ2-3; 11 bases match TRBD2. Germline CDR1 reads WNHNN; CDR2 reads SYGVQD (reference sequence). The trim removed 6 bases at V and 4 bases at J, leaving 24 bases unmatched. The CDR3 length is 21 residues.

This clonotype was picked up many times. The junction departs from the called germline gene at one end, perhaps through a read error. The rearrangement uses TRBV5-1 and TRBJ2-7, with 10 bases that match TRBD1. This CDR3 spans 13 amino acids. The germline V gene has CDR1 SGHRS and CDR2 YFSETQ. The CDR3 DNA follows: TGCGCCGGCAGCTGGACAGGGGGCTACGAGCAGTACTTC. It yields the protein CAGSWTGGYEQYF.

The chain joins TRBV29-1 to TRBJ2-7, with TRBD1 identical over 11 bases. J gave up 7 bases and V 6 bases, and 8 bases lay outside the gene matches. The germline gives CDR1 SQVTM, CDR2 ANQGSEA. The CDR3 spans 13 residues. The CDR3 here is CSVEKDRGREQYF. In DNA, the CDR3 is TGCAGCGTAGAAAAGGACAGGGGGCGAGAGCAGTACTTC.

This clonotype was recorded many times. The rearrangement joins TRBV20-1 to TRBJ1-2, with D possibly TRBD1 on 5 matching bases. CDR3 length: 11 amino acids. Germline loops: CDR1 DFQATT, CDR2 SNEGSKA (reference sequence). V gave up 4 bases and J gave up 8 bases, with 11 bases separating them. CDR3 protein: CSANAGLGYTF. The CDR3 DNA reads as TGCAGTGCTAATGCAGGGTTGGGCTACACCTTC.

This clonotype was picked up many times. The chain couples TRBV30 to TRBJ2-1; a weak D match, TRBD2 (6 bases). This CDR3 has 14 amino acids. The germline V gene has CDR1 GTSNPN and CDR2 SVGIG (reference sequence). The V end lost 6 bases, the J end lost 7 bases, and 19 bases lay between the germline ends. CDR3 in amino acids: CACDRAGVGNEQFF. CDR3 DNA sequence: TGTGCCTGCGACAGAGCGGGTGTTGGGAATGAGCAGTTCTTC.

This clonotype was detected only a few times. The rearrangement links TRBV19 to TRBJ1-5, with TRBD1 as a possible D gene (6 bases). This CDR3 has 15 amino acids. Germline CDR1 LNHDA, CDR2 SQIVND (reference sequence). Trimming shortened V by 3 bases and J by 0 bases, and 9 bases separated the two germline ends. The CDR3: CASSISRGSNQPQHF. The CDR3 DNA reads TGTGCCAGTAGTATTTCCAGGGGTAGCAATCAGCCCCAGCATTTT. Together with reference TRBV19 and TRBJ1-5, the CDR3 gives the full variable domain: DGGITQSPKYLFRKEGQNVTLSCEQNLNHDAMYWYRQDPGQGLRLIYYSQIVNDFQKGDIAEGYSVSREKKESFPLTVTSAQKNPTAFYLCASSISRGSNQPQHFGDGTRLSIL.

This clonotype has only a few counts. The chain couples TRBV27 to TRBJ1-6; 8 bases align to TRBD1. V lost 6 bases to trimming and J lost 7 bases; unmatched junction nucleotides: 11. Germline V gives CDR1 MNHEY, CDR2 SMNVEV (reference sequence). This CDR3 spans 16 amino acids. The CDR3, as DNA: TGTGCCAGCAGCAGAACGATGGACAGGGAGAATTCACCCCTCCACTTT. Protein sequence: CASSRTMDRENSPLHF.

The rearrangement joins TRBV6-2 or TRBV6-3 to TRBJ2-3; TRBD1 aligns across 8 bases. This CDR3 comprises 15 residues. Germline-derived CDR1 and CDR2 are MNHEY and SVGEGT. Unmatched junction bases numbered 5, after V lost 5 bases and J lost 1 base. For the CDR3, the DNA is TGTGCCAGCAGTACCAAGACAGGGGGCACAGATACGCAGTATTTT. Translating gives CASSTKTGGTDTQYF.

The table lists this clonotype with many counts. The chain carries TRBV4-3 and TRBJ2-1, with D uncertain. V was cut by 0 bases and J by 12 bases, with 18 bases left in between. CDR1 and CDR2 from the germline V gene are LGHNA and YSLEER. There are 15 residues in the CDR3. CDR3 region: CASSQEGQLNEVQFF. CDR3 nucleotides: TGCGCCAGCAGCCAAGAAGGGCAACTTAATGAGGTGCAGTTCTTC.

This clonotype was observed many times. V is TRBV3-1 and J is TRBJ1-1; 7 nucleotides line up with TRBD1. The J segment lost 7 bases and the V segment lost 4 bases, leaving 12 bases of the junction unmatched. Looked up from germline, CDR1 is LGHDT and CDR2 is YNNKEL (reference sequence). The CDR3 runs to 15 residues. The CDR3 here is CASSLYTTGRGEAFF. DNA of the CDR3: TGTGCCAGCAGCCTCTATACGACAGGGAGGGGTGAAGCTTTCTTT.

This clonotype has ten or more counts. This CDR3 reads CATSDSGTGTETQYF. DNA for the CDR3: TGTGCCACCAGTGATTCCGGGACAGGGACAGAGACCCAGTACTTC. V and J are TRBV24-1 and TRBJ2-5; 9 nucleotides match TRBD1. There are 15 residues in the CDR3. V gave up 2 bases and J gave up 4 bases; unmatched junction bases: 4. The V gene's germline CDR1 is KGHDR and CDR2 SFDVKD.

CDR3 DNA: TGTGCCAGCAGCAAGATAAGCCAAGAGACCCAGTACTTC. Translated: CASSKISQETQYF. This chain joins TRBV6-1 and TRBJ2-5; D is unresolved. The CDR3 length is 13 residues. The V and J ends lost 6 bases and 1 base respectively, with 9 bases between them. Germline V gives CDR1 MNHNS, CDR2 SASEGT.

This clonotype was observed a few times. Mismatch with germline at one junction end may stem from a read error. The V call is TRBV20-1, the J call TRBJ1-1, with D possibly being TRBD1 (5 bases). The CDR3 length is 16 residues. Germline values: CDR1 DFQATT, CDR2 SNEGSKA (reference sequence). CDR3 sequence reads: CSARVAGNLMNTEASF. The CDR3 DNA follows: TGCAGTGCTAGAGTAGCAGGGAATCTCATGAACACTGAAGCTTCCTTT.

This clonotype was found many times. CDR3 bases: TGTGCCAGCAGTTATAGCTTGACGAACACCGGGGAGCTGTTTTTT. Translating it yields CASSYSLTNTGELFF. The V call is TRBV6-1, the J call TRBJ2-2, with D uncertain. Germline V gene data show CDR1 as MNHNS and CDR2 as SASEGT. The CDR3 covers 15 residues. With 5 bases removed from V and 0 bases from J, the gap between germline ends came to 10 bases.

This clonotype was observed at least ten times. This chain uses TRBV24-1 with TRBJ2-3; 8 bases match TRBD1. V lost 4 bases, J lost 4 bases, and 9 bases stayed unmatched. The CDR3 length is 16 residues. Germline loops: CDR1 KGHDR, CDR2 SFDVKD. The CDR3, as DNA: TGTGCCACCAGTGAACCGACAGGGGTCAGTTCAGATACGCAGTATTTT. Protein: CATSEPTGVSSDTQYF.

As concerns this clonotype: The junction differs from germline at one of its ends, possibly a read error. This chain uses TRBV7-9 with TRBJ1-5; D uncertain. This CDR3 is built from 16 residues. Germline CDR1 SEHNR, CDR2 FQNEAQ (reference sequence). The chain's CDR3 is CASSLGPAGSDQPQHF. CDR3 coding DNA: TGTGCCAGCAGCTTAGGACCCGCAGGTAGCGATCAGCCCCAGCATTTT. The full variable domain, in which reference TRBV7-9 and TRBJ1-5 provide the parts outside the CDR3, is DTGVSQNPRHKITKRGQNVTFRCDPISEHNRLYWYRQTLGQGPEFLTYFQNEAQLEKSRLLSDRFSAERPKGSFSTLEIQRTEQGDSAMYLCASSLGPAGSDQPQHFGDGTRLSIL.

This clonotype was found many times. CDR3 nucleotides: TGTGCCAGCAGCTCGGAGGGGACAATATACACCGGGGAGCTGTTTTTT. Residues: CASSSEGTIYTGELFF. The V call is TRBV11-2, the J call TRBJ2-2; D tentatively reads TRBD1 or TRBD2 (6 bases each). V was shortened by 4 bases and J by 3 bases, with 15 bases between the two germline ends. Germline CDR1 SGHAT, CDR2 FQNNGV. CDR3 size: 16 residues.

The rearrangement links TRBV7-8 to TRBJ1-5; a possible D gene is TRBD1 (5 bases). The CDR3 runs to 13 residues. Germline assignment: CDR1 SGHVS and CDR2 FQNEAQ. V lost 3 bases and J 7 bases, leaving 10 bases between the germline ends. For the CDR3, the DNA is TGTGCCAGCAGCTTTGACAGCTTACAGCCCCAGCATTTT. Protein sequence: CASSFDSLQPQHF.

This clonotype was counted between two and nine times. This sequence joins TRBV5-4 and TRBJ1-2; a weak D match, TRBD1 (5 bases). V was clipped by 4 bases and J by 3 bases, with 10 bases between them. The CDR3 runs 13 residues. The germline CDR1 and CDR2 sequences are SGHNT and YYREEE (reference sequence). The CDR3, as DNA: TGTGCCAGCAGCCCGACAGTTTACTATGGCTACACCTTC. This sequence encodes CASSPTVYYGYTF.

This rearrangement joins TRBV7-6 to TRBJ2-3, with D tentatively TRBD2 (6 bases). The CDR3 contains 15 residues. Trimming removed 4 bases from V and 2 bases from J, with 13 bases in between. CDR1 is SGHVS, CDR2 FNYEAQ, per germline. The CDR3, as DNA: TGTGCCAGCAGCTCCCAGGAGGGCCCCACAGATACGCAGTATTTT. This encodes CASSSQEGPTDTQYF.

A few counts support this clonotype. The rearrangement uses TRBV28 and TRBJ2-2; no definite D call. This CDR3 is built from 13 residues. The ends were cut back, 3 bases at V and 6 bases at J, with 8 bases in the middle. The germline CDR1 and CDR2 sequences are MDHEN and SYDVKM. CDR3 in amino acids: CASSFMGSGELFF. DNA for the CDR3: TGTGCCAGCAGTTTCATGGGCTCCGGGGAGCTGTTTTTT.

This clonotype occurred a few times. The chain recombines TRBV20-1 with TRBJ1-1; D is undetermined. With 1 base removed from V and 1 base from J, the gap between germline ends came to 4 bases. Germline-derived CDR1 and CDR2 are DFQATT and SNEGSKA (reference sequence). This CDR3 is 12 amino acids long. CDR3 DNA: TGCAGTGCTAGAGTTCCGAACACTGAAGCTTTCTTT. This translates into CSARVPNTEAFF.